These T cell receptor beta chains were read from a single sample in a study of PD-L1 blockade in urothelial cancer. Profiled with immunoSEQ multiplex PCR; TCRdb holds only in-frame clones, not every one. The sample shows approximately 88,000 clones, around 83% of them seen only once. Sequenced material: PBMCs, taken around atezolizumab (anti-PD-L1) treatment. Source of these receptors: a man in his fifties or sixties with urothelial cancer. Each CDR3 is given with its conserved first and last residue. D genes are given only for firm matches. Clone sizes are given selectively: once, few, many, or a class where the clone is expanded.

J,length,size,D,V,DNA,CDR3
TRBJ2-3,15,.,TRBD2,TRBV6-4,TGTGCCAGCAGGGCCCTCGGGGGGTCCACAGATACGCAGTATTTT,CASRALGGSTDTQYF
TRBJ2-3,14,.,.,TRBV6-6,TGTGCCAGCAGTTACCGGAGGGGAGCAGATACGCAGTATTTT,CASSYRRGADTQYF
TRBJ1-6,13,few,.,TRBV2,TGTGCCAGCAGTGGACAGGAGAATTCACCCCTCCACTTT,CASSGQENSPLHF
TRBJ2-2,13,.,TRBD1,TRBV15,TGTGCCACCGGGACAGATGAACACGGGGAGCTGTTTTTT,CATGTDEHGELFF
TRBJ2-7,14,few,TRBD2,TRBV6-1,TGTGCCAGCAGTTTGACTAGCGGGCGCCACGAGCAGTACTTC,CASSLTSGRHEQYF
TRBJ2-2,15,.,.,TRBV7-3,TGTGCCAGCAGCCCAAAGGGGGGGGACACCGGGGAGCTGTTTTTT,CASSPKGGDTGELFF
TRBJ1-4,12,.,.,TRBV5-1,TGCGCCAGCAGCTTGGATGGGGAGAAACTGTTTTTT,CASSLDGEKLFF
TRBJ1-2,17,.,TRBD1,TRBV19,TGTGCCAGTAGTGCTCTTGCTGGGGGACAGGGAAACTATGGCTACACCTTC,CASSALAGGQGNYGYTF
TRBJ2-1,13,once,.,TRBV4-2,TGTGCCAGCAGCCAAGGTCAAGCAAATGAGCAGTTCTTC,CASSQGQANEQFF
TRBJ1-1,13,.,.,TRBV6-1,TGTGCCAGCAGGTCCCCTCCGCGGACTGAAGCTTTCTTT,CASRSPPRTEAFF
TRBJ1-1,15,.,.,TRBV28,TGTGCCAGCAGCTTGCAAGGGGTATGGAGCACTGAAGCTTTCTTT,CASSLQGVWSTEAFF
TRBJ2-1,12,.,.,TRBV10-2,TGCGCCAGCAGTGACAGGGGAAATGAGCAGTTCTTC,CASSDRGNEQFF
TRBJ2-3,15,.,.,TRBV9,TGTGCCAGCAGCCCCTATGCGGCAAGCACAGATACGCAGTATTTT,CASSPYAASTDTQYF
TRBJ1-1,14,.,.,TRBV27,TGTGCCAGCAGTAGACGGACAGAGAACACTGAAGCTTTCTTT,CASSRRTENTEAFF
TRBJ2-5,14,.,.,TRBV19,TGTGCCAGTAGTATAACGGGGGGCGGGGAGACCCAGTACTTC,CASSITGGGETQYF
TRBJ1-2,12,.,.,TRBV2,TGTGCCAGCAGTGGTGAGAACTATGGCTACACCTTC,CASSGENYGYTF
TRBJ2-2,17,.,TRBD2,TRBV27,TGTGCCAGCAGTTTATCAGCGGGAGGTTCGAGCACCGGGGAGCTGTTTTTT,CASSLSAGGSSTGELFF
TRBJ2-5,15,.,TRBD1,TRBV18,TGTGCCAGCTCACCACCGGGACAGGGGGGAGAGACCCAGTACTTC,CASSPPGQGGETQYF
TRBJ2-2,17,.,.,TRBV7-9,TGTGCCAGCAGCCATAGGACGGGAGCGACGGCCACCGGGGAGCTGTTTTTT,CASSHRTGATATGELFF
TRBJ1-5,14,.,.,TRBV6-1,TGTGCCATACGGGTGGACACAAGAAATCAGCCCCAGCATTTT,CAIRVDTRNQPQHF
TRBJ1-6,15,few,TRBD1,TRBV5-5,TGTGCCAGCAGCTCGGGGGGGACAGGGTGGTCACCCCTCCACTTT,CASSSGGTGWSPLHF
TRBJ1-5,16,.,.,TRBV4-1,TGCGCCAGCAGCCAAGAAAGGGGTCGTAGCAATCAGCCCCAGCATTTT,CASSQERGRSNQPQHF
TRBJ1-6,16,.,.,TRBV19,TGTGCCAGTAGCAAACTCACGGGGGTAAATAATTCACCCCTCCACTTT,CASSKLTGVNNSPLHF
TRBJ1-1,13,.,TRBD1,TRBV4-1,TGCGCCAGCAGCCGTGACAGGGGGCGGGGAGCTTTCTTT,CASSRDRGRGAFF
TRBJ2-2,20,.,TRBD2,TRBV6-4,TGTGCCAGCAGCCCCTCCGGACTAGCGGGAGGCGGGCTCGACACCGGGGAGCTGTTTTTT,CASSPSGLAGGGLDTGELFF
TRBJ2-3,16,.,.,TRBV11-2,TGTGCCAGCAGCTTAGAACCCGGGATAGTCACAGATACGCAGTATTTT,CASSLEPGIVTDTQYF
TRBJ2-5,13,.,TRBD1,TRBV29-1,TGCAGCGGTCGAGGGACAGACCAAGAGACCCAGTACTTC,CSGRGTDQETQYF
TRBJ2-7,12,.,.,TRBV29-1,TGCAGCGTTGAAGAAAGGGGGGGCGAGCAGTACTTC,CSVEERGGEQYF
TRBJ2-7,14,.,TRBD1,TRBV11-2,TGTGCCAGCAGCCGGGACAGATCCAACTACGAGCAGTACTTC,CASSRDRSNYEQYF
TRBJ1-1,13,.,.,TRBV7-2,TGTGCCAGCAGCTTAGATCGTTACACTGAAGCTTTCTTT,CASSLDRYTEAFF
TRBJ2-3,16,.,TRBD1,TRBV7-9,TGTGCCAGCAGCTTAACCAGGGGGCGCAGCACAGATACGCAGTATTTT,CASSLTRGRSTDTQYF
TRBJ2-7,16,few,TRBD2,TRBV19,TGTGCCAGTAGTATCCCCGGGACTAGCGGGACCTACGAGCAGTACTTC,CASSIPGTSGTYEQYF
TRBJ1-2,15,.,.,TRBV14,TGTGCCAGCAGCCTCCGGGACACAACATCGGGTGGCTACACCTTC,CASSLRDTTSGGYTF
TRBJ1-1,15,once,TRBD1,TRBV4-1,TGCGCCAGCAGCCGCGGACAGGGCTGGGGCACTGAAGCTTTCTTT,CASSRGQGWGTEAFF
TRBJ1-1,16,.,.,TRBV2,TGTGCCAGCAGGAGGGGGGGGCTGGGAGCGGGTACTGAAGCTTTCTTT,CASRRGGLGAGTEAFF
TRBJ1-2,14,.,.,TRBV5-6,TGTGCCAGCAGCTTACCCAGGATCGACTATGGCTACACCTTC,CASSLPRIDYGYTF
TRBJ1-1,10,.,.,TRBV29-1,TGCAGCGCCTCCAGATCTGAAGCTTTCTTT,CSASRSEAFF
TRBJ2-7,22,.,TRBD2,TRBV18,TGTGCCAGCTCACCACCGCAGCACCACGGACTAGCGGGAGGGGCCTCTTTCTTCGAGCAGTACTTC,CASSPPQHHGLAGGASFFEQYF
TRBJ2-5,13,.,.,TRBV19,TGTGCCAGTAGTGCGTTGGACCAAGAGACCCAGTACTTC,CASSALDQETQYF
TRBJ2-7,15,.,TRBD2,TRBV10-1,TGCGCCAGCAGTGACTCGGGACTAGCGGGACGCGAGCAGTACTTC,CASSDSGLAGREQYF